The rows below give T cell receptor beta chains drawn from one sample of a study of spatial heterogeneity in lung cancer. TCRdb ran MiXCR on the 5' RACE reads and lists one entry per CDR3 protein. Among approximately 52,000 distinct CDR3 sequences listed, roughly 5.2% were seen once. The starting material was PBMCs, obtained at surgery. The receptors were sampled from a male donor with early-stage non-small cell lung cancer. Both conserved end residues are part of each CDR3. Fields, in order: J gene, clone size, D gene, V gene, CDR3 DNA, CDR3 protein. The D gene is left open where the match is weak. For some rows the clone size is stated as once, few or many, or as a class when expanded; others skip it.

>TRBJ2-7|.|.|TRBV13
TGTGCCAGCAGCCCCCGGACCGTGGGGGAGCAGTACTTC
CASSPRTVGEQYF
>TRBJ2-7|many|.|TRBV5-1
TGCGCCAGCAGCTTGGACGGGAGCTCCTACGAGCAGTACTTC
CASSLDGSSYEQYF
>TRBJ1-2|many|.|TRBV5-6
TGTGCCACCAGTACGGGGCTCGGCTATGGCTACACCTTC
CATSTGLGYGYTF
>TRBJ2-7|many|TRBD1|TRBV30
TGTGCCTGGAGATTTCCAACTCTGGGACAGTTACCCTACGAGCAGTACTTC
CAWRFPTLGQLPYEQYF
>TRBJ1-1|many|.|TRBV12-3/TRBV12-4
TGTGCCAGCAGTTCCCACGGCTCCGGAACAACTGAAGCTTTCTTT
CASSSHGSGTTEAFF
>TRBJ2-2|many|TRBD1|TRBV7-6
TGTGCCAGCAGCTTACCGGGACAGGGGAACACCGGGGAGCTGTTTTTT
CASSLPGQGNTGELFF
>TRBJ2-3|.|.|TRBV9
TGTGCCAGCAGCGTAGCCAGCATGGGAATGGGAACAGATACGCAGTATTTT
CASSVASMGMGTDTQYF
>TRBJ1-6|many|TRBD1|TRBV10-3
TGTGCCATCAGTGACGACAGGGAGGCTAGTCCACCCCTCCACTTT
CAISDDREASPPLHF
>TRBJ2-2|many|.|TRBV11-2
TGTGCCAGCAGCCGGGACTGGATGAACACCGGGGAGCTGTTTTTT
CASSRDWMNTGELFF
>TRBJ2-7|many|TRBD2|TRBV6-6
TGTGCCAGCAGTTACCCTCAAACGGGAGGGCCCCACGAGCAGTACTTC
CASSYPQTGGPHEQYF
>TRBJ2-3|many|.|TRBV5-5
TGTGCCAGCAGCTTGCCCGGGACAACAGATACGCAGTATTTT
CASSLPGTTDTQYF
>TRBJ1-1|many|.|TRBV9
TGTGCCAGCAGCGTAGCTGGAGGACCGGGGGCCACTGAAGCTTTCTTT
CASSVAGGPGATEAFF
>TRBJ2-1|many|TRBD2|TRBV7-8
TGTGCCAGCAGCCTCTCTAGCGGGAGGTCTCAGGGGCAGTTCTTC
CASSLSSGRSQGQFF
>TRBJ2-7|many|.|TRBV20-1
TGCAGTGCTAGAGAGGGCTTCTACGAGCAGTACTTC
CSAREGFYEQYF
>TRBJ2-7|many|TRBD2|TRBV28
TGTGCCAGCAGTTCGTTAGCGGGAGAGGGAGGCGAGCAGTACTTC
CASSSLAGEGGEQYF
>TRBJ2-2|many|.|TRBV7-9
TGTGCCAGCAGCCCAAAGGGGCTCAGGAACACCGGGGAGCTGTTTTTT
CASSPKGLRNTGELFF
>TRBJ1-1|many|.|TRBV29-1
TGCAGCGTTGGGGCAGTGGATACTGAAGCTTTCTTT
CSVGAVDTEAFF
>TRBJ2-7|many|.|TRBV29-1
TGCAGCGTTGTCAAGGGGGGGACCTACGAGCAGTACTTC
CSVVKGGTYEQYF
>TRBJ1-6|medium-sized|.|TRBV20-1
TGCAGTGCTAGAGGGACAGAAGGGAGAGGACCCCTCCACTTT
CSARGTEGRGPLHF
>TRBJ1-1|.|TRBD1|TRBV7-8
TGTGCCAGCAGCCCCCGGACAGGCGAGAAGACTGAAGCTTTCTTT
CASSPRTGEKTEAFF
>TRBJ1-1|many|TRBD1|TRBV7-8
TGTGCCAGCAGCCCGAGACAGGGGCGGACTGAAGCTTTCTTT
CASSPRQGRTEAFF
>TRBJ1-5|.|.|TRBV12-3/TRBV12-4
TGTGCCAGCAGTTTGCAAGAGGGGCAGCCCCAGCATTTT
CASSLQEGQPQHF
>TRBJ2-7|many|.|TRBV30
TGTGCCTGGAGTGTATATCACGGCTACTACGAGCAGTACTTC
CAWSVYHGYYEQYF
>TRBJ2-7|medium-sized|.|TRBV29-1
TGCAGCGCTGGGGCCAGTGGGCAATTCGAGCAGTACTTC
CSAGASGQFEQYF
>TRBJ1-1|many|.|TRBV19
TGTGCCAGTAGTATTCGGGGCGCTCTGAACACTGAAGCTTTCTTT
CASSIRGALNTEAFF
>TRBJ2-7|many|TRBD2|TRBV5-1
TGCGCCAGCAGCTTGGAACTAGCGGGAACCGGTAGCGACGAGCAGTACTTC
CASSLELAGTGSDEQYF
>TRBJ1-3|many|.|TRBV6-1
TGTGCCAGCGGTCTCCCCGGCAGAAACACCATATATTTT
CASGLPGRNTIYF
>TRBJ2-6|many|TRBD1|TRBV5-1
TGCGCCAGCAGCTCACAGGGGTCTGGGGCCAACGTCCTGACTTTC
CASSSQGSGANVLTF
>TRBJ2-1|many|TRBD2|TRBV7-9
TGTGCCAGCAGCCCTCCGCGGGCGGGAGGCAACAATGAGCAGTTCTTC
CASSPPRAGGNNEQFF
>TRBJ2-7|many|TRBD2|TRBV10-3
TGTGCCATCGCGGGACTAGCGGAGGCATCCTACGAGCAGTACTTC
CAIAGLAEASYEQYF
>TRBJ2-3|many|.|TRBV2
TGTGCCAGCATTCTCGCGGGAGATACGCAGTATTTT
CASILAGDTQYF
>TRBJ1-5|many|.|TRBV24-1
TGTGCCACCAGTGAGCCCGGGAGGCATCAGCCCCAGCATTTT
CATSEPGRHQPQHF
>TRBJ1-2|many|.|TRBV19
TGTGCCAGTAGTATTCAGTTACTCAGGGATGGCTACACCTTC
CASSIQLLRDGYTF
>TRBJ2-3|many|.|TRBV5-4
TGTGCCAGCGCCGCGGACAGCACAGATACGCAGTATTTT
CASAADSTDTQYF
>TRBJ2-7|few|.|TRBV6-5
TGTGCCAGCAGTTACTCGAGGGGGTTCGGCGAGCAGTACTTC
CASSYSRGFGEQYF
>TRBJ2-3|many|.|TRBV11-1
TGTGCCAGCACGCGAGCCGGGACTCAAGATACGCAGTATTTT
CASTRAGTQDTQYF
>TRBJ2-2|once|.|TRBV12-1
TGTGCCAGCAGCTCCCATCCCGGCAGGGGCCCCTCGAACACCGGGGAGCTGTTTTTT
CASSSHPGRGPSNTGELFF
>TRBJ2-7|many|.|TRBV4-1
TGCGCCAGCAGTTCGGGATCCTACGAGCAGTACTTC
CASSSGSYEQYF
>TRBJ2-7|many|.|TRBV13
TGTGCCAGCAGCTTACGTAGCGAGCAGTACTTC
CASSLRSEQYF
>TRBJ2-7|many|TRBD2|TRBV19
TGTGCCAGTAGTGGGGGACTAGCGGTCCTCTACGAGCAGTACTTC
CASSGGLAVLYEQYF
>TRBJ2-1|many|.|TRBV20-1
TGCAGTGCTAGAGTCGTCGTTGGTGGCGAGCAGTTCTTC
CSARVVVGGEQFF
>TRBJ1-1|.|.|TRBV6-5
TGTGCCAGCAGTTACCTTAGTGCCGACATGAACACTGAAGCTTTCTTT
CASSYLSADMNTEAFF
>TRBJ1-1|.|.|TRBV7-9
TGTGCCAGCAGGCCCTTGGTCGTCAGGGTTGGTCGAACTGAAGCTTTCTTT
CASRPLVVRVGRTEAFF
>TRBJ2-7|.|TRBD1|TRBV3-1
TGTGCCAGCAGCGTAACAGGGGGTCGGACGGATCCCTACGAGCAGTACTTC
CASSVTGGRTDPYEQYF
>TRBJ2-7|many|.|TRBV9
TGTGCCAGCAGCCCTCAGGGGGGGCCCGAGCAGTACTTC
CASSPQGGPEQYF
>TRBJ1-1|many|TRBD1|TRBV28
TGTGCCAGCAGGCTCCGGGACAGATGGGACACTGAAGCTTTCTTT
CASRLRDRWDTEAFF
>TRBJ2-1|many|TRBD1|TRBV27
TGTGCCAGCAGTAATTCTGGACAGGGGGGCCCCCGGATCTTC
CASSNSGQGGPRIF
>TRBJ2-6|many|.|TRBV4-1
TGCGCCAGCAGCTGGGACTCTTTCGTGTCTGGGGCCAACGTCCTGACTTTC
CASSWDSFVSGANVLTF
>TRBJ2-1|many|TRBD2|TRBV20-1
TGCAGTGCTTTCGAAAGCGGGAGCGACAGTGAGCAGTTCTTC
CSAFESGSDSEQFF
>TRBJ2-2|few|.|TRBV19
TGTGCCAGTAGTCTCATACGGGAGATGGCTAGGGAGCTGTTTTTT
CASSLIREMARELFF
>TRBJ1-6|many|TRBD1|TRBV6-5
TGTGCCAGCAGTTACTCGCGGACAGGCAGCTCCTATAATTCACCCCTCCACTTT
CASSYSRTGSSYNSPLHF
>TRBJ2-3|.|TRBD2|TRBV5-8
TGTGCCAGCAGCTTTAGACTAGCTGCTCCAGATACGCAGTATTTT
CASSFRLAAPDTQYF
>TRBJ2-1|many|.|TRBV3-1
TGTGCCAGCAGTTATACAGACAATGAGCAGTTCTTC
CASSYTDNEQFF
>TRBJ2-5|many|.|TRBV7-8
TGTGCCAGCAGTTATAGGGGCCGCCAAGAGACCCAGTACTTC
CASSYRGRQETQYF
>TRBJ2-7|.|.|TRBV2
TGTGCCAGCAAGAGGACTCATGTCTCCTACGAGCAGTACTTC
CASKRTHVSYEQYF